These 5 T cell receptor beta chains originate from one sample sequenced in a study of T-cell memory formation after mild COVID-19. Via MiXCR, TCRdb re-called the 5' RACE reads, giving one row per CDR3 protein. The sample consists of roughly 510,000 distinct CDR3 sequences, 15% to 20% of them appearing once. The sequenced sample consisted of PBMCs or a T cell subset sorted from them (not recorded which). These receptors were obtained from an adult woman who had mild COVID-19 (a few samples of this study predate the infection). Cell type and time point are not known.

This clonotype was recorded a few times. The chain carries TRBV7-9 and TRBJ2-3; D uncertain. CDR3 length equals 14 residues. Germline V gene lookup returns CDR1 SEHNR and CDR2 FQNEAQ (reference sequence). V lost 7 bases and J 2 bases, leaving 13 bases between the germline ends. The CDR3 DNA sequence: TGTGCCAGCACCCAACAGATTCACACAGATACGCAGTATTTT. Its translation: CASTQQIHTDTQYF.

The J gene is TRBJ2-5, the V gene TRBV4-2; D might be TRBD2 (5 bases). Trimming cost V 4 bases and J 2 bases, with 14 bases left between them. CDR1 is LGHNA and CDR2 is YNFKEQ in the germline V gene. This CDR3 has 15 residues. The CDR3 DNA reads TGTGCCAGCAGCCCGAGGGCTAAGGTTCAAGAGACCCAGTACTTC. As protein: CASSPRAKVQETQYF.

The chain couples TRBV4-3 to TRBJ2-1, with TRBD2 matching 13 bases. The germline gives CDR1 LGHNA, CDR2 YSLEER. The junction had 9 bases not matched to a gene; V was cut back by 0 bases and J by 4 bases. The length of the CDR3 is 19 residues. The CDR3 sequence: CASSQDRWTSGSRYNEQFF. CDR3 in DNA: TGCGCCAGCAGCCAAGATAGGTGGACTAGCGGGAGCAGGTACAATGAGCAGTTCTTC.

The rearrangement links TRBV12-3 or TRBV12-4 to TRBJ2-1; a possible D gene is TRBD2 (6 bases). The CDR3 is 14 residues long. The V and J ends lost 7 bases and 0 bases respectively, with 10 bases between them. CDR3 nucleotide sequence: TGTGCCAGCAAGGAGGGTAGCTCCTACAATGAGCAGTTCTTC. It specifies CASKEGSSYNEQFF.

The rearrangement joins TRBV13 to TRBJ2-1; possible D gene TRBD1, 5 bases. The germline V gene encodes CDR1 PRHDT and CDR2 FYEKMQ (reference sequence). V gave up 4 bases and J gave up 9 bases, with 13 bases separating them. This CDR3 is 13 amino acids long. CDR3 residues: CASSSSPQGEQFF. DNA for the CDR3: TGTGCCAGCAGCTCATCTCCTCAGGGTGAGCAGTTCTTC.